This T cell receptor beta chain was identified during a study of T cell responses to AZD1222 COVID-19 vaccine. This clone was seen once. From germline, CDR1 is MDHEN and CDR2 SYDVKM. The CDR3 spans 17 residues. Between the trimmed V and J ends, which lost 8 bases and 0 bases, there was a span of 17 bases. The assay was immunoSEQ multiplex PCR, and TCRdb's table has in-frame clones only and misses some. Among roughly 100,000 clones listed, approximately 90% were seen once. The sample here was peripheral blood, taken on day 0 of AZD1222 vaccination. The receptor's source is an adult in good health. The rearrangement joins TRBV28 to TRBJ2-6; maybe TRBD1 (6 bases). The CDR3 bases are TGTGCCAGCGCTAGGACAGCCCGCATCTCTGGGGCCAACGTCCTGACTTTC. It yields the protein CASARTARISGANVLTF.